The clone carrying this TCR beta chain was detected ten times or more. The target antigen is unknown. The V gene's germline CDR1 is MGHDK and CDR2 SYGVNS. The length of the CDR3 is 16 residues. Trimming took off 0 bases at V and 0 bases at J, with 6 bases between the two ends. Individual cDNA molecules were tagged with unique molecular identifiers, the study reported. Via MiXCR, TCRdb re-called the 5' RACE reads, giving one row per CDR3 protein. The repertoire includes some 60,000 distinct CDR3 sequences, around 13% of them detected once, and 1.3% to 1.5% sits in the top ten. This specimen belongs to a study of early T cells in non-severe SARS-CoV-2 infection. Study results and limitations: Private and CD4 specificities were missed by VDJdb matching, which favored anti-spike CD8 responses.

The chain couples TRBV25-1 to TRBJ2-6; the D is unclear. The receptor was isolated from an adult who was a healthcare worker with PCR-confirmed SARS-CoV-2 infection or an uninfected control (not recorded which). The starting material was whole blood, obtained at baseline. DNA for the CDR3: TGTGCCAGCAGTGAATATGAGAGCTCTGGGGCCAACGTCCTGACTTTC. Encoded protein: CASSEYESSGANVLTF.